The sequence of this T cell receptor beta chain was determined in a study of shared clonotypes between healthy human individuals. Study results and caveats: Represented diversity, genetic and exposure-history alike, was limited by few donors.

V was cut by 3 bases and J by 2 bases, with 9 bases left in between. Germline V gene lookup returns CDR1 SGHTS and CDR2 YDEGEE. The CDR3 spans 14 residues. Terminally differentiated effector memory CD45RA+ cells were left out of the naive CD8 fraction, which was CD45RO-negative and positively selected for CCR7. Only Caucasian adults living in Nashville, Tennessee served as donors. This clone was observed a single time. Its antigen is as yet unknown. Measured with immunoSEQ multiplex PCR; TCRdb has only the in-frame clones, and not every one. In the table there are about 2.1 million clones, 93% of which are singletons.

Sequenced: naive CD8+ T cells from PBMCs. This clonotype was obtained from a man aged 18 to 35 in good health. Some clones in this sample may be carry-over from other donors' samples. This sequence joins TRBV5-8 and TRBJ2-1; D could derive from TRBD1 or TRBD2 (5 bases each). The CDR3 region has the DNA TGTGCCAGCAGCTGGGGGTTCACCTACAATGAGCAGTTCTTC. Protein sequence: CASSWGFTYNEQFF.